This is a list of T cell receptor beta chains from one sample in a study of Ad26.COV2.S vaccination and SARS-CoV-2 variants. Libraries were prepared by immunoSEQ multiplex PCR; TCRdb keeps only in-frame clonotypes and omits some of them. The profile shows some 400,000 clones, 70% to 90% of them singletons. This specimen consisted of peripheral blood, obtained in a trial of Ad26.COV2.S vaccine versus placebo. These receptors were collected from a person between 18 and 65 years old who received the Ad26.COV2.S COVID-19 vaccine or a placebo. Each CDR3 is given with its conserved first and last residue. A D gene is named only where the DNA matches it firmly. Not every row has a clone size; where given, it reads once, few, many or a size class.

clone size	D gene	V gene	J gene	CDR3 DNA	CDR3 protein
NA	TRBD2	TRBV10-3	TRBJ2-1	TGTGCCATCAGCCCGGGACTAGCGGGAGCCAACAATGAGCAGTTCTTC	CAISPGLAGANNEQFF
NA	NA	TRBV7-9	TRBJ1-5	TGTGCCAGCAGCTTCGGGGCCAGGGCAGGCAATCAGCCCCAGCATTTT	CASSFGARAGNQPQHF
NA	NA	TRBV30	TRBJ2-1	TGTGCCTGGAATCAGGACCAAAGCTCCTACAATGAGCAGTTCTTC	CAWNQDQSSYNEQFF
NA	NA	TRBV28	TRBJ2-1	TGTGCCAGCAGTTATCGAACCCTGGCCGGGTCTCTACAGTTCTTC	CASSYRTLAGSLQFF
NA	NA	TRBV10-3	TRBJ1-2	TGTGCCATCAGTGAGTCCTCCGCGGGTGGCTACACCTTC	CAISESSAGGYTF
few	NA	TRBV4-1	TRBJ1-3	TGCGCCAGCAGCCCCCCGGCGTCTGGAAACACCATATATTTT	CASSPPASGNTIYF
once	TRBD1	TRBV6-4	TRBJ2-3	TGTGCCAGCAGTGAGAACAGGGGAAGGATGCAGTATTTT	CASSENRGRMQYF
NA	NA	TRBV6-5	TRBJ2-1	TGTGCCAGCACACGCGGGAAGTACAATGAGCAGTTCTTC	CASTRGKYNEQFF
NA	TRBD2	TRBV19	TRBJ2-1	TGTGCCAGTAGTACTCCCGGGACTAGCTATGAGCAGTTCTTC	CASSTPGTSYEQFF
NA	NA	TRBV2	TRBJ1-1	TGTGCCAGCAATGAGAATAAGAACACTGAAGCTTTCTTT	CASNENKNTEAFF
NA	TRBD1	TRBV28	TRBJ1-4	TGTGCCAGCAGTGTGACAGGGGCCCCATCTTTT	CASSVTGAPSF
NA	TRBD2	TRBV10-3	TRBJ2-3	TGTGCCATAGGGACTAGCAGTGCTGATACGCAGTATTTT	CAIGTSSADTQYF
NA	TRBD1	TRBV2	TRBJ1-1	TGTGCCTGCTCAGGGGGGAGAGCCACTGAAGCTTTCTTT	CACSGGRATEAFF
NA	TRBD1	TRBV7-9	TRBJ1-5	TGTGCCAGCAGCTTAGGAGCAGGGGGAGGTCAGCCCCAGCATTTT	CASSLGAGGGQPQHF
many	NA	TRBV30	TRBJ1-1	TGTGCCTGGAGTGTATGGGGGCCCAACACTGAAGCTTTCTTT	CAWSVWGPNTEAFF
NA	TRBD1	TRBV6-5	TRBJ1-2	TGTGCCAGCAGTTTATACAGGGGCTATGGCTACACCTTC	CASSLYRGYGYTF
NA	NA	TRBV4-2	TRBJ2-3	TGTGCCAGCAGCCAAGGGGACGCAGATACGCAGTATTTT	CASSQGDADTQYF
NA	NA	TRBV2	TRBJ1-5	TGTGCCAGCCAGGACGACGGCAATCAGCCCCAGCATTTT	CASQDDGNQPQHF
NA	NA	TRBV27	TRBJ2-5	TGTGCCAGCAGGATGCGGGGAGAGGGCCAAGAGACCCAGTACTTC	CASRMRGEGQETQYF
NA	NA	TRBV2	TRBJ2-7	TGTGCCAGCAGTGTGACAGCTCTTGTCTCCTACGAGCAGTACTTC	CASSVTALVSYEQYF
once	NA	TRBV4-2	TRBJ2-1	TGTGCCAGCAGCCAAGATCGGGGCCCATACAATGAGCAGTTCTTC	CASSQDRGPYNEQFF
NA	TRBD1	TRBV28	TRBJ1-1	TGTGCCAGCAGTGAGACAGGGTCAAACACTGAAGCTTTCTTT	CASSETGSNTEAFF
NA	NA	TRBV29-1	TRBJ2-5	TGCAGCGTTGTCAAGGCAGCAACCCAGTACTTC	CSVVKAATQYF
NA	TRBD1	TRBV5-6	TRBJ2-7	TGTGCCAGCAGCCCGAACAGGGGGTTGAGTTACGAGCAGTACTTC	CASSPNRGLSYEQYF